The present T cell receptor (beta chain) was sequenced within a study of glioma-infiltrating T cells. This clonotype was observed a handful of times. The CDR3 is 13 amino acids. The germline gives CDR1 SEHNR, CDR2 FQNEAQ (reference sequence). V lost 1 base to trimming and J lost 8 bases, with 11 bases between them. The iRepertoire nested amplicon-rescue multiplex PCR amplified TCR alpha and beta CDR3s from RNA. Using its own MiXCR run on the multiplex PCR reads, TCRdb lists one record per CDR3 protein. Found here are roughly 20,000 distinct CDR3 sequences, under 30% of them singletons; the top ten hold about an eighth.

This clonotype was obtained from a human donor with low-grade glioma or glioblastoma, undergoing nonglioma brain surgery, or in good health (not recorded which). The specimen was glioma tissue, nonneoplastic brain tissue, or PBMCs (not recorded which). The chain recombines TRBV7-9 with TRBJ1-1; D gene uncertain. The CDR3 DNA sequence: TGTGCCAGCAGCTTAGGAATAACCGGCGAAGCTTTCTTT. Its protein product is CASSLGITGEAFF.